Sequencing of this TCR beta chain was carried out in a study of T cell responses to AZD1222 COVID-19 vaccine. Background on the study: Some second doses came at about 4 weeks and others at about 12 weeks; these were pooled.

Sequenced by immunoSEQ multiplex PCR; TCRdb stores in-frame clones only, minus some. The sample holds about 120,000 clones, about nine tenths seen once. Remarks on this clone: Its target is unknown.

The CDR3 contains 15 residues. CDR1 and CDR2 from the germline V gene are GTSNPN and SVGIG (reference sequence). With 2 bases removed from V and 2 bases from J, the gap between germline ends came to 15 bases. Study conclusions and caveats: Spike-specific TCR breadth and depth were elevated following two AZD1222 doses.

The sample here was peripheral blood, taken on day 0 of AZD1222 vaccination. This TCR came from an adult in good health. The gene calls are TRBV30 and TRBJ1-2, with a tentative D call TRBD1 (6 bases). Written as DNA, the CDR3 is TGTGCCTGGAGTAGGGGGGCAGGGACCAACTATGGCTACACCTTC. This gives the protein CAWSRGAGTNYGYTF.